The 3 T cell receptor beta chains below come from one sample, sequenced in a study of blood T cell repertoires in COVID-19. Assay: immunoSEQ multiplex PCR; the TCRdb copy retains only in-frame clones and omits some. The sample lists about 490,000 clones; approximately 85% were seen once. The material sequenced was peripheral blood. These receptors all stem from a human donor in a cohort sampled during active COVID-19.

The chain recombines TRBV30 with TRBJ2-4; 7 bases match TRBD1. Germline CDR1 and CDR2: GTSNPN and SVGIG (reference sequence). Trimming at V came to 0 bases and at J to 9 bases, leaving 5 bases not matched to a gene. The CDR3 is 13 residues long. CDR3 loop: CAWSVGTVGIQYF. The CDR3 region has the DNA TGTGCCTGGAGTGTAGGGACAGTGGGCATTCAGTACTTC.

The rearrangement joins TRBV7-6 to TRBJ1-1, with 8 bases lining up with TRBD1. This CDR3 has 15 residues. Germline CDR1 and CDR2: SGHVS and FNYEAQ. J gave up 0 bases and V 4 bases, and 4 bases lay outside the gene matches. Written as DNA, the CDR3 is TGTGCCAGCAGCTCCTACAGGGGGGTGAACACTGAAGCTTTCTTT. It yields the protein CASSSYRGVNTEAFF.

The chain employs TRBV9 and TRBJ2-1, with a tentative D call TRBD2 (5 bases). CDR1 is SGDLS and CDR2 is YYNGEE in the germline V gene. The CDR3 sequence is 14 residues long. V shed 0 bases and J shed 8 bases, with 12 bases lying between them. CDR3 loop: CASSVAPSMHEQFF. The CDR3 DNA is TGTGCCAGCAGCGTAGCTCCTAGCATGCATGAGCAGTTCTTC.